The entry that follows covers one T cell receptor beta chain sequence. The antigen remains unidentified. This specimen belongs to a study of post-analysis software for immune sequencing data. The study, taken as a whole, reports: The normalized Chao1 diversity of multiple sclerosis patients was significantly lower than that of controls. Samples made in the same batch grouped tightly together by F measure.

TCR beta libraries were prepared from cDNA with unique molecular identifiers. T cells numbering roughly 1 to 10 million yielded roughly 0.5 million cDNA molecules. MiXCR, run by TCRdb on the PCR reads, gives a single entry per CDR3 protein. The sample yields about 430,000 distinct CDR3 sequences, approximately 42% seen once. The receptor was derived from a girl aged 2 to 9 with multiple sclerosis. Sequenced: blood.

DNA for the CDR3: TGTGCCCTTCCCTACGAGCAGTACTTC. Translation: CALPYEQYF. This chain joins TRBV7-6 and TRBJ2-7; D is unclear. CDR1 is SGHVS, CDR2 FNYEAQ, per germline. Trimming pared 11 bases from V and 2 bases from J, leaving 4 bases between. This CDR3 comprises 9 residues.